The TCR beta chain described here comes from a study of T cell responses to AZD1222 COVID-19 vaccine. TCRdb's table, derived via immunoSEQ multiplex PCR, lists solely in-frame clones and lacks some. The sample lists 130,000 or so clones, 94% occurring once. Material: peripheral blood, obtained on day 0 of AZD1222 vaccination. The receptor's source is an adult in good health.

The CDR3 region has the DNA TGTGCCAGCAGCCAAGATGGCGGGCCGGCGGTAGATACGCAGTATTTT. It codes for CASSQDGGPAVDTQYF. This chain uses TRBV3-1 (or the pseudogene TRBV3-2) with TRBJ2-3, with D tentatively TRBD2 (5 bases). V lost 0 bases, J lost 5 bases, and 15 bases lay in between. Germline lookup yields CDR1 LGHDT and CDR2 YNNKEL (reference sequence). The CDR3 contains 16 residues.